These T cell receptor beta chains were read from a single sample in a study of shared clonotypes between healthy human individuals. The method was immunoSEQ multiplex PCR; TCRdb's version includes in-frame clones alone and lacks a portion of them. The table lists 2 million to 3 million clones, 80% to 95% of them singletons. The sequencing input was naive CD4+ T cells from PBMCs. These receptors were obtained from a man in his late teens or twenties in good health. Some clones in this sample may be carry-over from other donors' samples. The CDR3 runs from the conserved cysteine through the conserved F or W. D genes are given only for firm matches. Expanded clones are given a class, and other clones once, few, many or no size at all.

d_gene	v_gene	abundance	j_gene	CDR3nt	CDR3aa
NA	TRBV7-2	NA	TRBJ2-7	TGTGCCAGCAGTAAGACCGGGACAACGTACGAGCAGTACTTC	CASSKTGTTYEQYF
NA	TRBV19	NA	TRBJ1-2	TGTGCCAGTCATCAAGCGGAGAGGGGTGACTATGGCTACACCTTC	CASHQAERGDYGYTF
TRBD2	TRBV27	NA	TRBJ2-7	TGTGCCAGCCTCAGTTTAGGTTCCAGCGGGGTCTACGAGCAGTACTTC	CASLSLGSSGVYEQYF
NA	TRBV5-1	NA	TRBJ2-7	TGCGCCAGCAGCTTGGCGGCGTACAGGGCCCCTAACTACGAGCAGTACTTC	CASSLAAYRAPNYEQYF
NA	TRBV9	NA	TRBJ1-3	TGTGCCAGCAGCGTAGATGTATACTCTGGAAACACCATATATTTT	CASSVDVYSGNTIYF
TRBD2	TRBV28	once	TRBJ2-5	TGTGCCAGCACTTTCGCCTCGGGACTAGCGGAAGGGAGTCAAGAGACCCAGTACTTC	CASTFASGLAEGSQETQYF
NA	TRBV29-1	NA	TRBJ2-7	TGCAGCGTTGAAGATCCAAGGACCTACGAGCAGTACTTC	CSVEDPRTYEQYF
NA	TRBV6-1	NA	TRBJ2-2	TGCGCAAGCGCCCAGATGGCCGGGGAGCTGTTTTTT	CASAQMAGELFF
NA	TRBV7-9	few	TRBJ1-5	TGTGCCAGCAGCCATCGGTCGGGAAGTAATCAGCCCCAGCATTTT	CASSHRSGSNQPQHF
TRBD2	TRBV11-2	NA	TRBJ2-3	TGTGCCAGCAGACTAGCCGGGACTAGAAGAGCAGATACGCAGTATTTT	CASRLAGTRRADTQYF
TRBD1	TRBV19	NA	TRBJ1-5	TGTGCCAGTACCCAGGGGGGTGGCAGGGGCGTAACTCCAAGCAATCAGCCCCAGCATTTT	CASTQGGGRGVTPSNQPQHF
NA	TRBV5-5	NA	TRBJ1-5	TGTGCCAGCAGCTTACCAGGGTTCAATCAGCCCCAGCATTTT	CASSLPGFNQPQHF
NA	TRBV29-1	NA	TRBJ2-5	TGCAGCGTTGGATTAGAGTCAGGAGAGACCCAGTACTTC	CSVGLESGETQYF
TRBD1	TRBV4-2	NA	TRBJ1-2	TGTGCCAGCAGCCGAGAGACAGGGCAGTATGGCTACACCTTC	CASSRETGQYGYTF
TRBD1	TRBV9	once	TRBJ2-2	TGTGCCAGCAGCGGTGGACAGGGAGAAACCGGGGAGCTGTTTTTT	CASSGGQGETGELFF
NA	TRBV6-5	NA	TRBJ1-4	TGTGCCAGCAGTGGCCGTTTTGCAACTAATGAAAAACTGTTTTTT	CASSGRFATNEKLFF
NA	TRBV2	NA	TRBJ2-2	TGTGCCAGCAGGGTACAGGGAGTGATCACCGGGGAGCTGTTTTTT	CASRVQGVITGELFF
TRBD1	TRBV29-1	NA	TRBJ1-4	TGCAGCGTCCAGAACAGGGGAATCACGGATGAAAAACTGTTTTTT	CSVQNRGITDEKLFF
NA	TRBV9	NA	TRBJ2-2	TGTGCCAGCAGCTCCCAGGTCGGCGGCGCCGGGGAGCTGTTTTTT	CASSSQVGGAGELFF
TRBD2	TRBV19	NA	TRBJ2-5	TGTGCCAGTAGTCCTTGGGAGGGATCCCGGGGGGAGACCCAGTACTTC	CASSPWEGSRGETQYF
TRBD2	TRBV18	NA	TRBJ2-3	TGTGCCAGCTCACCAACCGGGACTAGCGGGTACACAGATACGCAGTATTTT	CASSPTGTSGYTDTQYF
NA	TRBV6-1	NA	TRBJ1-4	TGTGCCAGCAGTGAAATGGGGGGAGGGAATGAAAAACTGTTTTTT	CASSEMGGGNEKLFF
NA	TRBV5-4	NA	TRBJ2-2	TGTGCCAGCAGCGTTGCAGGGAACACCGGGGAGCTGTTTTTT	CASSVAGNTGELFF
TRBD1	TRBV19	NA	TRBJ2-2	TGTGCCAGTAGTATTAAGTTGAGGGACAGGGCTCCGAACACCGGGGAGCTGTTTTTT	CASSIKLRDRAPNTGELFF
NA	TRBV28	NA	TRBJ2-5	TGTGCCAGCAGTTTTCGGCCCCAAGAGACCCAGTACTTC	CASSFRPQETQYF
NA	TRBV12-2	NA	TRBJ2-2	TGTGCAAGTCGCTTCGGTGAGACCGGGGAGCTGTTTTTT	CASRFGETGELFF
NA	TRBV28	NA	TRBJ1-5	TGTGCCAGCAGTTTATACGGTCAGCCCCAGCATTTT	CASSLYGQPQHF
TRBD2	TRBV28	NA	TRBJ2-1	TGTGCCAGCAGTTACGGGACTAGTTACGATGAGCAGTTCTTC	CASSYGTSYDEQFF
TRBD2	TRBV6-1	NA	TRBJ2-7	TGTGCCAGCAGTGGCAGACTAGCGGCAGACCGCTACGAGCAGTACTTC	CASSGRLAADRYEQYF
NA	TRBV5-1	NA	TRBJ2-5	TGCGCCAGCAGCTTTACCAGGGGAGAGACCCAGTACTTC	CASSFTRGETQYF
NA	TRBV7-8	once	TRBJ2-2	TGTGCCAGCACATCTGGGGGGACAGCGAACACCGGGGAGCTGTTTTTT	CASTSGGTANTGELFF
NA	TRBV5-4	NA	TRBJ1-2	TGTGCCAGCAGCGACTCCCTGCGGGGTGACGTAGGCTACACCTTC	CASSDSLRGDVGYTF
TRBD1	TRBV6-1	NA	TRBJ2-7	TGTGCCAGCAGTGTTCAGACAGGGGCGATCTACGAGCAGTACTTC	CASSVQTGAIYEQYF
TRBD1	TRBV9	NA	TRBJ1-4	TGTGCCAGCAGCAACCACCCAGGGGGCCCTAATGAAAAACTGTTTTTT	CASSNHPGGPNEKLFF
NA	TRBV28	NA	TRBJ2-7	TGTGCCAGCAGTTTAACCCTTCTATACGAGCAGTACTTC	CASSLTLLYEQYF
TRBD2	TRBV6-1	NA	TRBJ2-1	TGTGCCAGCAGTGAAGGCCCTAGCGGAGACAATGAGCAGTTCTTC	CASSEGPSGDNEQFF
TRBD1	TRBV5-1	NA	TRBJ1-2	TGCGCCAGCAGCCGGACAGGAATGAACTATGGCTACACCTTC	CASSRTGMNYGYTF
NA	TRBV5-1	NA	TRBJ1-1	TGCGCCAGCAGCTTGGCGGTGAGGGTGAACACTGAAGCTTTCTTT	CASSLAVRVNTEAFF
TRBD2	TRBV7-2	NA	TRBJ2-1	TGTGCCAGCAGCGCTAGCGGGAGGGCCAACTACAATGAGCAGTTCTTC	CASSASGRANYNEQFF
NA	TRBV7-2	NA	TRBJ2-3	TGTGCCAGCAGCTTAACCCCCCAGGCAGATACGCAGTATTTT	CASSLTPQADTQYF
NA	TRBV4-1	NA	TRBJ1-1	TGCGCCAGCAGCCGTGATCAGGGCAGCACTGAAGCTTTCTTT	CASSRDQGSTEAFF
TRBD2	TRBV7-6	NA	TRBJ2-5	TGTGCCAGCAGCTTACGGAGCGGGGGCCAAGAGACCCAGTACTTC	CASSLRSGGQETQYF
NA	TRBV29-1	NA	TRBJ2-1	TGCAGCGTCCGGGGGTACAATGAGCAGTTCTTC	CSVRGYNEQFF
NA	TRBV5-1	NA	TRBJ1-1	TGCGCCAGCAGCCCACAGAACCCGGGCGCTGAAGCTTTCTTT	CASSPQNPGAEAFF
NA	TRBV18	NA	TRBJ1-5	TGTGCCAGCTCACCACCGGAGTCGTACAGCAATCAGCCCCAGCATTTT	CASSPPESYSNQPQHF
NA	TRBV9	NA	TRBJ2-1	TGTGCCAGCAGCGGTACCCCGGGACTTCCCTACAATGAGCAGTTCTTC	CASSGTPGLPYNEQFF
TRBD2	TRBV5-4	NA	TRBJ2-7	TGTGCCAGCAGCAGCAAAACTAGCGGGAGAGGGGACGAGCAGTACTTC	CASSSKTSGRGDEQYF
NA	TRBV28	NA	TRBJ2-5	TGTGCCAGCAGTCTATTGGACAGACAAGAGACCCAGTACTTC	CASSLLDRQETQYF
TRBD1	TRBV7-9	NA	TRBJ2-7	TGTGCCAGCAGCTTATTGGGGGACAGGTCCTACGAGCAGTACTTC	CASSLLGDRSYEQYF
TRBD2	TRBV13	NA	TRBJ2-2	TGTGCCAGCAGCTTAAGGACTAGCGGGATCACCGGGGAGCTGTTTTTT	CASSLRTSGITGELFF
TRBD1	TRBV19	NA	TRBJ1-5	TGTGCCAGTAGTATTGGGACAGGCTGGCATCAGCCCCAGCATTTT	CASSIGTGWHQPQHF
TRBD1	TRBV6-6	NA	TRBJ2-1	TGTGCCAGCAGTAAGAACAGGGGTTCCTACAATGAGCAGTTCTTC	CASSKNRGSYNEQFF
NA	TRBV4-1	NA	TRBJ1-2	TGCGCCAGCAGCCCGCAGCATTGGGGTAAAGAGGGCTACACCTTC	CASSPQHWGKEGYTF